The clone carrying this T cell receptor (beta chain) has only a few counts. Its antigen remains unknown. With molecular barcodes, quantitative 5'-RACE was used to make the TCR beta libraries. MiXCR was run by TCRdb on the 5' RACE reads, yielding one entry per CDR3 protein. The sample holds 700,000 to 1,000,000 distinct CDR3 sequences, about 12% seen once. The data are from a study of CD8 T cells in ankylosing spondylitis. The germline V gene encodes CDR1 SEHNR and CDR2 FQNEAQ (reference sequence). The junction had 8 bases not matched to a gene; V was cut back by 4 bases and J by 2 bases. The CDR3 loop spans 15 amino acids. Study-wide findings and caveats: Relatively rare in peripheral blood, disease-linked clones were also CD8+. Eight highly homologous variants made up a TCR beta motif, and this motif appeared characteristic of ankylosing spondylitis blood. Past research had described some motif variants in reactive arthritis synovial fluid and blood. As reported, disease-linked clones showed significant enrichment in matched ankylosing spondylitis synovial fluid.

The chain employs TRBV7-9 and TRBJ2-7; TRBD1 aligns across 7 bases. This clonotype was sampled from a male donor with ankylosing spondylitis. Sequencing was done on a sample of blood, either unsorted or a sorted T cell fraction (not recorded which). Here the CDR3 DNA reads TGTGCCAGCAGCTCACCTTGGGACAGCCCCTACGAGCAGTACTTC. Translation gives CASSSPWDSPYEQYF.